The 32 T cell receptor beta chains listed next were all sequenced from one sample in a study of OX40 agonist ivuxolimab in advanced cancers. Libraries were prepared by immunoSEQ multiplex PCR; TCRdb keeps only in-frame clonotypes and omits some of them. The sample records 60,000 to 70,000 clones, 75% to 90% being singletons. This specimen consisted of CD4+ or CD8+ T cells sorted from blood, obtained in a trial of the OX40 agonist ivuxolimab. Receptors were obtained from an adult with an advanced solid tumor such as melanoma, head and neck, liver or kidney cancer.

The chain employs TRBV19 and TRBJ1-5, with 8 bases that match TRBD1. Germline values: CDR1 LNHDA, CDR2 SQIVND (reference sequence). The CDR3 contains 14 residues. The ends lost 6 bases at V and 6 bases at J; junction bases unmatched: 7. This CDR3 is CASRTDRAVQPQHF. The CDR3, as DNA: TGTGCCAGTAGGACGGACAGGGCGGTTCAGCCCCAGCATTTT.

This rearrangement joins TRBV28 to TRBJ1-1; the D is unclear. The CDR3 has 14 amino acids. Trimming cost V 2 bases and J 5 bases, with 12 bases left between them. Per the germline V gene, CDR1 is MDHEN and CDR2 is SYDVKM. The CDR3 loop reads CASSLRQAGTEAFF. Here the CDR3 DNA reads TGTGCCAGCAGTTTAAGGCAGGCGGGGACTGAAGCTTTCTTT.

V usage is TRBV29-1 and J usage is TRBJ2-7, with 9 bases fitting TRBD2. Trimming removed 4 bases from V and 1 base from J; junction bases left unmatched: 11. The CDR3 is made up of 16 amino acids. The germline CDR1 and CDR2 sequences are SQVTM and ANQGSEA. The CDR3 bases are TGCAGCGTTGTTGGGCTAGCGGGAATCAATTCCTACGAGCAGTACTTC. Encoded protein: CSVVGLAGINSYEQYF.

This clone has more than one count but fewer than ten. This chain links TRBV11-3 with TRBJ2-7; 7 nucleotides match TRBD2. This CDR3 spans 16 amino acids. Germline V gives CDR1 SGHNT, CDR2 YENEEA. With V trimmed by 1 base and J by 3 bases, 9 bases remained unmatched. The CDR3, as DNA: TGTGCCAGCAGCTTAGGAAGAGCGGGAAGGAACTACGAGCAGTACTTC. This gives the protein CASSLGRAGRNYEQYF. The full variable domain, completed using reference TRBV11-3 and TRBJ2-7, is EAGVVQSPRYKIIEKKQPVAFWCNPISGHNTLYWYLQNLGQGPELLIRYENEEAVDDSQLPKDRFSAERLKGVDSTLKIQPAELGDSAVYLCASSLGRAGRNYEQYFGPGTRLTVT.

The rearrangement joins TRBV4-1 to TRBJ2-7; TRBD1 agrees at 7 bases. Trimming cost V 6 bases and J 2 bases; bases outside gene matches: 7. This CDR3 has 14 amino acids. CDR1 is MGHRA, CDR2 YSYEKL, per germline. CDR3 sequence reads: CASRTRQGTYEQYF. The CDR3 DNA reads TGCGCCAGCAGAACCCGACAGGGTACCTACGAGCAGTACTTC.

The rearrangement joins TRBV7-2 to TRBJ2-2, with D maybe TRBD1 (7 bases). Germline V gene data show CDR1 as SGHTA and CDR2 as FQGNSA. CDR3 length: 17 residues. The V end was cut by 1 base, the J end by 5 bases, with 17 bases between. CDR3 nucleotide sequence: TGTGCCAGCAGCTTAGTGCGGGACAGCCTAGGAACCGGGGAGCTGTTTTTT. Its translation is CASSLVRDSLGTGELFF.

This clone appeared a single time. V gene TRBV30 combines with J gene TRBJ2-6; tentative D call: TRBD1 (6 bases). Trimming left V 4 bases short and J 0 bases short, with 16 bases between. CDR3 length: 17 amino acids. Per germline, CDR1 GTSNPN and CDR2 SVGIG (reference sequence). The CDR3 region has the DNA TGTGCCTGGAAGGTACCAGGGGCTAACTCTGGGGCCAACGTCCTGACTTTC. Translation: CAWKVPGANSGANVLTF.

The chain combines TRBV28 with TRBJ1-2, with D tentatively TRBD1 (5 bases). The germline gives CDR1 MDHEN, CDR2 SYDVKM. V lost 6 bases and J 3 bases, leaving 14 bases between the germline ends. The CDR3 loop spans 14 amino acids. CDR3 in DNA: TGTGCCAGCAGCTCCGGGGGGAAGGACTATGGCTACACCTTC. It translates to CASSSGGKDYGYTF.

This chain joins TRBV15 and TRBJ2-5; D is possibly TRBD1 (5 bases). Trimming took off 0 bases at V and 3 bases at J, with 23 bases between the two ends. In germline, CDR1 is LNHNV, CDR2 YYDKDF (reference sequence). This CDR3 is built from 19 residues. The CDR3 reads CATSRDLTLQGTVEETQYF. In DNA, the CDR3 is TGTGCCACCAGCAGAGATTTGACTCTTCAGGGCACGGTGGAAGAGACCCAGTACTTC.

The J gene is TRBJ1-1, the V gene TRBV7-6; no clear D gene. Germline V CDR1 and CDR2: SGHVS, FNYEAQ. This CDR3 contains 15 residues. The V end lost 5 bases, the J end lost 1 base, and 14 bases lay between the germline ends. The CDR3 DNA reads TGTGCCAGCAGCCAGAGGAGAGACAAGAACACTGAAGCTTTCTTT. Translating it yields CASSQRRDKNTEAFF.

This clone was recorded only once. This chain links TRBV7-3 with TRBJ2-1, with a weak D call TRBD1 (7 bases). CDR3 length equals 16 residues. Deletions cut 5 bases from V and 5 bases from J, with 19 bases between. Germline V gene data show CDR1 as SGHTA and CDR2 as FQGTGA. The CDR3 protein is CASSPRGGGANNEQFF. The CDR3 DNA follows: TGTGCCAGCAGCCCGAGAGGGGGCGGGGCGAACAATGAGCAGTTCTTC.

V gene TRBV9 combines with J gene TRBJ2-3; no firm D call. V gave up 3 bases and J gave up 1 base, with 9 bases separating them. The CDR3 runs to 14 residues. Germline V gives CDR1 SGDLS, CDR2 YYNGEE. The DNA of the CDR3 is TGTGCCAGCAGCGCCCGGCCTGGCACAGATACGCAGTATTTT. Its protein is CASSARPGTDTQYF.

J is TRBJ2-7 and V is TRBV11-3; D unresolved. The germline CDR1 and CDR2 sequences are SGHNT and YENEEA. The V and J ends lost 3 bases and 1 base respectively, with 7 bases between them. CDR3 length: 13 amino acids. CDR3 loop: CASSFGPSYEQYF. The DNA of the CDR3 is TGTGCCAGCAGCTTCGGCCCATCCTACGAGCAGTACTTC.

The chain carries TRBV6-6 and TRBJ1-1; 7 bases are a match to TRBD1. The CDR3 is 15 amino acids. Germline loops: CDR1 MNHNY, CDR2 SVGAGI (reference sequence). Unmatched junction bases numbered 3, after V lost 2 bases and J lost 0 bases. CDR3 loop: CASSYTDRVNTEAFF. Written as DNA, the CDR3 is TGTGCCAGCAGTTACACAGACAGGGTGAACACTGAAGCTTTCTTT.

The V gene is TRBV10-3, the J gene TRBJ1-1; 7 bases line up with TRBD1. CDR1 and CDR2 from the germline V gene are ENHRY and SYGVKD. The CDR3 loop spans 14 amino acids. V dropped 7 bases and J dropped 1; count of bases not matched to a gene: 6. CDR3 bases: TGTGCCATCAATCGACAGGGAGGGAACACTGAAGCTTTCTTT. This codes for CAINRQGGNTEAFF.

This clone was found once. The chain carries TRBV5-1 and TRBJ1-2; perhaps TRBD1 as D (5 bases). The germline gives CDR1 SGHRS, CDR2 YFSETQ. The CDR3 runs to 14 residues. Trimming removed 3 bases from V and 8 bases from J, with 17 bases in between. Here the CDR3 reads CASSSGTESRGYTF. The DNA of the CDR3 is TGCGCCAGCAGCTCAGGGACGGAATCTCGCGGCTACACCTTC.

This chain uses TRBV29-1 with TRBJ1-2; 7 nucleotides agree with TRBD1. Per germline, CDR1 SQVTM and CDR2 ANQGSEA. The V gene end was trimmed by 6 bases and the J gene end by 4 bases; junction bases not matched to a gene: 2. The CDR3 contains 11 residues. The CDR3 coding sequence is TGCAGCGTACAGGGGACCTATGGCTACACCTTC. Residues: CSVQGTYGYTF. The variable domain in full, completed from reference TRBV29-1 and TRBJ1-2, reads SAVISQKPSRDICQRGTSLTIQCQVDSQVTMMFWYRQQPGQSLTLIATANQGSEATYESGFVIDKFPISRPNLTFSTLTVSNMSPEDSSIYLCSVQGTYGYTFGSGTRLTVV.

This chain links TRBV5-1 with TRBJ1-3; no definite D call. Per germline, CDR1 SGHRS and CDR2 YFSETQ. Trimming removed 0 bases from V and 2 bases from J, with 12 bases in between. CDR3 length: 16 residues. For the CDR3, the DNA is TGCGCCAGCAGCTTGGGGGCGGTGGAGGCTGGAAACACCATATATTTT. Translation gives CASSLGAVEAGNTIYF.

The CDR3 loop reads CASSLRGPNRDIQYF. The DNA for the CDR3 is TGTGCCAGCAGCCTTAGGGGACCCAACCGGGACATTCAGTACTTC. The genes are TRBV7-2 and TRBJ2-4; D assignment may be TRBD1 or TRBD2 (5 bases each). The CDR3 is 15 residues long. With 5 bases removed from V and 8 bases from J, the gap between germline ends came to 19 bases. Germline CDR1 and CDR2: SGHTA and FQGNSA. Together with reference TRBV7-2 and TRBJ2-4, the CDR3 gives the full variable domain: GAGVSQSPSNKVTEKGKDVELRCDPISGHTALYWYRQSLGQGLEFLIYFQGNSAPDKSGLPSDRFSAERTGGSVSTLTIQRTQQEDSAVYLCASSLRGPNRDIQYFGAGTRLSVL.

The CDR3 is CASSLRIPINEQFF. In DNA form, the CDR3 reads TGTGCCAGCAGCTTACGGATACCGATCAATGAGCAGTTCTTC. The chain employs TRBV7-8 and TRBJ2-1; D ambiguous. Germline lookup yields CDR1 SGHVS and CDR2 FQNEAQ. Trimming shortened V by 2 bases and J by 6 bases, and 11 bases separated the two germline ends. This CDR3 contains 14 residues.

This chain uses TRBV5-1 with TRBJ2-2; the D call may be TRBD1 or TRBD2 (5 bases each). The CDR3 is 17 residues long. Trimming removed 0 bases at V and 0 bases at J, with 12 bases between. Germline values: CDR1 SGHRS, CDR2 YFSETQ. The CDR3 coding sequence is TGCGCCAGCAGCTTGGTACCCGGGACCGCGAACACCGGGGAGCTGTTTTTT. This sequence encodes CASSLVPGTANTGELFF.

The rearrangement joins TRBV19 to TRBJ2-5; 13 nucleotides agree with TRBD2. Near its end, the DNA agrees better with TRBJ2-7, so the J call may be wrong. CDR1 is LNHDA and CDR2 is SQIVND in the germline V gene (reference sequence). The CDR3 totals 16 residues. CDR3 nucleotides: TGTGCCAGTAGTCCCCGGACTAGCGGGAGCACCTACGAGCAGTACTTC. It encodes CASSPRTSGSTYEQYF.

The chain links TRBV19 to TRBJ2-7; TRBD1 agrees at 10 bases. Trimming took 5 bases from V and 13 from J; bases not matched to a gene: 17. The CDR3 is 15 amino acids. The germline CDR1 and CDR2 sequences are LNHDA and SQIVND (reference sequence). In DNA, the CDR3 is TGTGCCAGTAGTCCAACCGGGACAGGGGTACTCGACCACTACTTC. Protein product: CASSPTGTGVLDHYF.

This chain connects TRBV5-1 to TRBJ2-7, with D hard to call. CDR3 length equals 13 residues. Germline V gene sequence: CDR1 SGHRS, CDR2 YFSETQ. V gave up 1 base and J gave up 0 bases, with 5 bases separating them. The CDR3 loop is CASSLTRSYEQYF. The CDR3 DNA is TGCGCCAGCAGCTTGACGCGCTCCTACGAGCAGTACTTC. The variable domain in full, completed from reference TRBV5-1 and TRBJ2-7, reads KAGVTQTPRYLIKTRGQQVTLSCSPISGHRSVSWYQQTPGQGLQFLFEYFSETQRNKGNFPGRFSGRQFSNSRSEMNVSTLELGDSALYLCASSLTRSYEQYFGPGTRLTVT.

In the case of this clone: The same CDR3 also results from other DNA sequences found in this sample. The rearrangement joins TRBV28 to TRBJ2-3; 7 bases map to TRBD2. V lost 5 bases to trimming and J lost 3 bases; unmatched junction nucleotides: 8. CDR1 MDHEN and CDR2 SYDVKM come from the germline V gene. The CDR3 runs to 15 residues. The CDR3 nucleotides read TGTGCCAGCAGTCCACCTAGCGGTTTGACAGATACGCAGTATTTT. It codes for CASSPPSGLTDTQYF.

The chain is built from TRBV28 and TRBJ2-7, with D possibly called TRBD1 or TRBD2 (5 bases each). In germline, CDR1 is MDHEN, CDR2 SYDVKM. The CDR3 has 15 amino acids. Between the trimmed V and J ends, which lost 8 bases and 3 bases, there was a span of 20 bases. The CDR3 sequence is CASRGSGTGLYEQYF. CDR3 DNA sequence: TGTGCCAGCCGCGGCTCTGGGACCGGGCTCTACGAGCAGTACTTC.

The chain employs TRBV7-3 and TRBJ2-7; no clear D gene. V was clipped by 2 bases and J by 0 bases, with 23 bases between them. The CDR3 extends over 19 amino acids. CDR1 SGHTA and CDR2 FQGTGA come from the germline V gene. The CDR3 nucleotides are TGTGCCAGCAGCTTAGATCTGGTTCTATTGGACGGCAGCTCCTACGAGCAGTACTTC. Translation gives CASSLDLVLLDGSSYEQYF.

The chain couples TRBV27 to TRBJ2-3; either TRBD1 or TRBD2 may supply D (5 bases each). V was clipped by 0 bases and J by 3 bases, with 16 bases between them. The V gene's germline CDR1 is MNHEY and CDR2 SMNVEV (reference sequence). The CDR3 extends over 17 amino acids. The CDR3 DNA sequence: TGTGCCAGCAGTTTATCGAGGGGAAGAACACAGACAGATACGCAGTATTTT. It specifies CASSLSRGRTQTDTQYF.

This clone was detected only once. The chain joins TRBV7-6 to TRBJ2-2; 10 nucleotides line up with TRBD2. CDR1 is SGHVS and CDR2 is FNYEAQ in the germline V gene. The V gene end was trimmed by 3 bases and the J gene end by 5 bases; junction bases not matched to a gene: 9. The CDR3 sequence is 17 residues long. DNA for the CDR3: TGTGCCAGCAGCTTTACCCCGACTAGCGGGTCGACCGGGGAGCTGTTTTTT. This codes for CASSFTPTSGSTGELFF.

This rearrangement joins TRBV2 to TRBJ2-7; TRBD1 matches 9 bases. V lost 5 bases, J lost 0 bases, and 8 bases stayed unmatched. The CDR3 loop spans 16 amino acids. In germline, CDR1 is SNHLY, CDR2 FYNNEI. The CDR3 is CASSLTGTGSSYEQYF. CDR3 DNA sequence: TGTGCCAGCAGTCTGACCGGGACAGGGAGCTCCTACGAGCAGTACTTC.

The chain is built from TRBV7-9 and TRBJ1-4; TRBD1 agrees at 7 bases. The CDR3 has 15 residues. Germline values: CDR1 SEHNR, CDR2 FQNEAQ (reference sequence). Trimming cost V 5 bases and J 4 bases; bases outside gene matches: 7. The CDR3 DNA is TGTGCCAGCAGCCAGAACAGGGGTGGTAATGAAAAACTGTTTTTT. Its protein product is CASSQNRGGNEKLFF. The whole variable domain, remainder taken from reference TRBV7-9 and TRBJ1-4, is DTGVSQNPRHKITKRGQNVTFRCDPISEHNRLYWYRQTLGQGPEFLTYFQNEAQLEKSRLLSDRFSAERPKGSFSTLEIQRTEQGDSAMYLCASSQNRGGNEKLFFGSGTQLSVL.

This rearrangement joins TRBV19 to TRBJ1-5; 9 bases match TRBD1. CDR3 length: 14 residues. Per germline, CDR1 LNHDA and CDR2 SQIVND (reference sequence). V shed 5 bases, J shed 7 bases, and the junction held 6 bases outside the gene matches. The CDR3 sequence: CASSPGQGGQPQHF. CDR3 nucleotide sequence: TGTGCCAGTAGTCCGGGACAGGGTGGCCAGCCCCAGCATTTT.